This paragraph reports one T cell receptor (beta chain). The protocol was immunoSEQ multiplex PCR, while the TCRdb copy is restricted to in-frame clones and leaves out a portion. The sample holds about 75,000 clones, around 90% seen once. This record comes from a study of T cell changes during pregnancy in multiple sclerosis. Per the germline V gene, CDR1 is KGHSH and CDR2 is LQKENI. V lost 3 bases and J lost 7, with 13 bases in between. The CDR3 extends over 14 amino acids. The sequence was obtained from a female donor with multiple sclerosis, enrolled in a pregnancy study. This chain uses TRBV18 with TRBJ1-3, with D tentatively TRBD1 (6 bases). The material sequenced was CD4+ T cells from peripheral blood mononuclear cells, taken before pregnancy. CDR3 residues: CASSPRAGANTIYF. DNA of the CDR3: TGTGCCAGCTCACCCCGGGCGGGGGCGAACACCATATATTTT.